These 7 T cell receptor beta chains were all obtained from the same sample, sequenced in a study of T cell responses to AZD1222 COVID-19 vaccine. This table comes from immunoSEQ multiplex PCR, and its TCRdb copy is limited to in-frame clones, with some not included. Of under 95,000 clones listed, roughly nine tenths are singletons. The sequences come from peripheral blood, collected on day 0 of AZD1222 vaccination. The receptors stem from an adult in good health.

The chain combines TRBV27 with TRBJ1-3, with TRBD1 identical over 7 bases. The CDR3 totals 16 residues. The germline gives CDR1 MNHEY, CDR2 SMNVEV (reference sequence). Losses at the gene ends were 8 bases for V and 0 bases for J; bases not matched to a gene: 10. CDR3 protein: CASGRQGPSSGNTIYF. The CDR3 nucleotides are TGTGCCAGCGGCCGACAGGGACCGAGCTCTGGAAACACCATATATTTT.

J is TRBJ1-2 and V is TRBV11-2; TRBD1 might be the D (6 bases). The V and J ends lost 6 bases and 8 bases respectively, with 22 bases between them. Germline loops: CDR1 SGHAT, CDR2 FQNNGV. The length of the CDR3 is 15 residues. In nucleotides, the CDR3 is TGTGCCAGCAGACCGATACAGGGACGCCAACTGGGCTACACCTTC. Translating it yields CASRPIQGRQLGYTF.

This chain joins TRBV20-1 and TRBJ2-5, with 8 bases aligning to TRBD1. Germline V lookup: CDR1 DFQATT, CDR2 SNEGSKA (reference sequence). The CDR3 is made up of 14 amino acids. J lost 5 bases, V lost 3 bases, and 8 bases had no gene match. The CDR3, as DNA: TGCAGTGCTAGTCCCCGGACAGGGTTGGAGACCCAGTACTTC. It is translated as CSASPRTGLETQYF.

The chain links TRBV27 to TRBJ2-7, with no clear D. The V gene's germline CDR1 is MNHEY and CDR2 SMNVEV (reference sequence). Trimming stripped 8 bases from V and 0 bases from J, with 14 bases between. CDR3 size: 14 residues. CDR3 sequence reads: CASLPGSDSYEQYF. DNA of the CDR3: TGTGCCAGCCTCCCGGGTTCGGACTCCTACGAGCAGTACTTC.

This chain uses TRBV27 with TRBJ1-2; TRBD1 might be the D (5 bases). Between the trimmed V and J ends, which lost 0 bases and 2 bases, there was a span of 16 bases. Germline V CDR1 and CDR2: MNHEY, SMNVEV (reference sequence). The CDR3 is 17 residues long. CDR3 DNA: TGTGCCAGCAGTTTATCCACCGGTGGGGGTTCAAACTATGGCTACACCTTC. Amino acids: CASSLSTGGGSNYGYTF.

This chain connects TRBV5-1 to TRBJ2-7; D not resolved. The CDR3 extends over 14 amino acids. CDR1 is SGHRS, CDR2 YFSETQ, per germline. Between the trimmed V and J ends, which lost 0 bases and 0 bases, there was a span of 7 bases. As DNA, the CDR3 is TGCGCCAGCAGCTTGGGGCAGTCCTCCTACGAGCAGTACTTC. This encodes CASSLGQSSYEQYF.

The chain is built from TRBV7-9 and TRBJ2-1; TRBD1 might be the D (5 bases). CDR3 length: 15 residues. Trimming removed 7 bases at V and 0 bases at J, with 13 bases between. Germline V CDR1 and CDR2: SEHNR, FQNEAQ (reference sequence). The CDR3: CASTHRGSSYNEQFF. CDR3 in DNA: TGTGCCAGCACCCATAGGGGAAGCTCCTACAATGAGCAGTTCTTC. The full variable domain, rest sourced from reference TRBV7-9 and TRBJ2-1, is DTGVSQNPRHKITKRGQNVTFRCDPISEHNRLYWYRQTLGQGPEFLTYFQNEAQLEKSRLLSDRFSAERPKGSFSTLEIQRTEQGDSAMYLCASTHRGSSYNEQFFGPGTRLTVL.